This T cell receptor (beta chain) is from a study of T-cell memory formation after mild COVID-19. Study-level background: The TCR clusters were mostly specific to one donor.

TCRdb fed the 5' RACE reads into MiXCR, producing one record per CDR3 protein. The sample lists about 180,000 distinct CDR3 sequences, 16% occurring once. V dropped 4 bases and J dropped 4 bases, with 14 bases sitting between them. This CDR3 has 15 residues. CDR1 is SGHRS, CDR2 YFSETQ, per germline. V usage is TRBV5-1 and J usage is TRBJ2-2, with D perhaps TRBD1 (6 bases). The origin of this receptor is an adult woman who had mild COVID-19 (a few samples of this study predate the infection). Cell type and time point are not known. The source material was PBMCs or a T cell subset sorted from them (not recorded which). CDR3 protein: CASSLNTGSTGELFF. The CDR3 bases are TGCGCCAGCAGCCTTAATACAGGGTCCACCGGGGAGCTGTTTTTT.